This T cell receptor (beta chain) was identified in a study of vaccination and CD4 T cells after COVID-19. As for the study in general: From HCoV-229E, HCoV-OC43, HCoV-NL63 and SARS-CoV-2, overlapping spike peptides were used to stimulate the cells.

Oncomine TCR Beta short-read sequencing was applied to DNA from cultured CD4+ T cells. TCRdb re-called the PCR reads with MiXCR, one entry per CDR3 protein. Seen here are around 8,300 distinct CDR3 sequences, 50% observed once, and the top ten hold approximately 20%. This clonotype has only a few counts. The antigen remains undetermined. General study findings and limits: Only relatively few convalescent patients were studied, and early post-infection timepoints were not analyzed.

The CDR3 length is 15 residues. The germline V and J ends were trimmed by 6 bases and 0 bases, with 12 bases remaining between them. Sample treatment: roughly 11-day PBMC culture with coronavirus spike peptide pools or control peptides (ViraFEST assay). The culture of roughly 2 million PBMCs per well included 8 to 10 IU/ml IL-2 and roughly 10 ug/ml peptide pools. The V and J genes are TRBV12-3 or TRBV12-4 and TRBJ1-5, with D maybe TRBD1 (6 bases). The source material was CD4+ T cells from blood, cultured in vitro. The clonotype was recovered from a human donor who had recovered from COVID-19. CDR3: CASSLDRISNQPQHF. As DNA, the CDR3 is TGTGCCAGCAGCCTGGACAGAATTAGCAATCAGCCCCAGCATTTT.